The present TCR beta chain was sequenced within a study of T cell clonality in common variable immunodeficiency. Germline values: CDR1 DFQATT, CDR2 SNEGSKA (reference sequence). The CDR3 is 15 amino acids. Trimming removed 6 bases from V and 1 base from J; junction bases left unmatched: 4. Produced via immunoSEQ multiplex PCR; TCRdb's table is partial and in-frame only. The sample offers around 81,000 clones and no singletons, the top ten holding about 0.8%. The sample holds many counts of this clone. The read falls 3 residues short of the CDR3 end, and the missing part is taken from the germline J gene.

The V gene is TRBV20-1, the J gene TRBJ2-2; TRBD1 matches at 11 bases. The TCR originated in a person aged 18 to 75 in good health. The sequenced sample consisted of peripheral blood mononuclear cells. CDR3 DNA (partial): TGCAGTGCACCCGGGACAGGGGGGAACACCGGGGAG. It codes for CSAPGTGGNTGE. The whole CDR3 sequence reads CSAPGTGGNTGELFF.